Each of the 28 T cell receptor beta chains below was sequenced from the same sample in a study of human T cells and chemical hapten exposure. This sample's time point: patch test 1, 2 weeks after DPC sensitization. Sample treatment: therapeutic diphenylcyclopropenone sensitization with weekly scalp DPC. TCRdb used MiXCR to reprocess the RACE reads, holding one entry per CDR3 protein. Of nearly 80,000 distinct CDR3 sequences listed, 10% are singletons. The specimen comprised whole blood, sampled in connection with sensitization to the hapten diphenylcyclopropenone (DPC). These receptors were collected from a woman in her forties or fifties with alopecia areata. Some clones in this sample may be carry-over from other donors' samples.

The chain links TRBV28 to TRBJ2-7; D gene uncertain. V was cut by 7 bases and J by 3 bases, with 13 bases left in between. This CDR3 is built from 13 residues. Germline-derived CDR1 and CDR2 are MDHEN and SYDVKM. CDR3 protein: CASTALGVYEQYF. The CDR3, as DNA: TGTGCCAGCACCGCCCTCGGTGTCTACGAGCAGTACTTC.

This chain links TRBV29-1 with TRBJ2-7, with 8 nucleotides matching TRBD1. The CDR3 runs to 12 residues. V shed 4 bases and J 7 bases; nucleotides not matched to a gene: 6. CDR1 is SQVTM and CDR2 is ANQGSEA in the germline V gene. CDR3: CSVVTGVQEQYF. For the CDR3, the DNA is TGCAGCGTTGTGACAGGGGTTCAGGAGCAGTACTTC.

The J gene is TRBJ2-3, the V gene TRBV12-3 or TRBV12-4; no clear D gene. This CDR3 is 11 amino acids long. The V end was cut by 4 bases, the J end by 5 bases, with 4 bases between. The CDR3 loop is CASSWRDTQYF. CDR3 sequence (DNA): TGTGCCAGCAGTTGGAGAGATACGCAGTATTTT.

This clonotype has ten or more counts. The chain carries TRBV20-1 and TRBJ2-7; TRBD1 matches at 9 bases. V lost 6 bases to trimming and J lost 9 bases; unmatched junction nucleotides: 6. Germline CDR1 DFQATT, CDR2 SNEGSKA (reference sequence). The CDR3 is 11 residues long. The DNA of the CDR3 is TGCAGTGCGAGACAGGGGGTCAGGCAGTACTTC. Protein: CSARQGVRQYF.

The chain links TRBV7-3 to TRBJ2-1; D gene uncertain. Germline V gene lookup returns CDR1 SGHTA and CDR2 FQGTGA. This CDR3 region has 14 residues. V lost 1 base and J 6 bases, leaving 10 bases between the germline ends. The CDR3 loop reads CASSLNNAANEQFF. The DNA for the CDR3 is TGTGCCAGCAGCTTAAATAACGCCGCCAATGAGCAGTTCTTC.

There are many counts of this clonotype. The junction and the germline gene differ at one end; a read error may be behind it. V usage is TRBV11-2 and J usage is TRBJ2-1; TRBD2 matches 16 bases. The CDR3 runs 15 residues. Per the germline V gene, CDR1 is SGHAT and CDR2 is FQNNGV. The CDR3 spells CASTLLGTSGRAVVF. The DNA of the CDR3 is TGTGCCAGCACCCTCCTCGGGACTAGCGGGAGGGCCGTGGTCTTC.

The V call is TRBV11-3, the J call TRBJ2-1; TRBD2 matches at 7 bases. This CDR3 region has 16 residues. Germline V gene lookup returns CDR1 SGHNT and CDR2 YENEEA. V shed 4 bases, J shed 0 bases, and the junction held 6 bases outside the gene matches. CDR3 bases: TGTGCCAGCAGCTCTAGTAGCGGGTTCTCCTACAATGAGCAGTTCTTC. Translated, it gives CASSSSSGFSYNEQFF.

This clonotype was observed at least ten times. V is TRBV4-1 and J is TRBJ2-7, with TRBD1 matching 7 bases. Germline V gene lookup returns CDR1 MGHRA and CDR2 YSYEKL. V was clipped by 1 base and J by 3 bases; unmatched bases: 3. The CDR3 covers 14 residues. CDR3 region: CASSQGQGLYEQYF. As DNA, the CDR3 is TGCGCCAGCAGCCAAGGACAGGGTCTCTACGAGCAGTACTTC.

This clonotype has a count of ten or more. The DNA of the CDR3 is TGTGCCAGCAGCTTAGAGGGATCGCGCAATCAGCCCCAGCATTTT. Amino acid sequence: CASSLEGSRNQPQHF. The J gene is TRBJ1-5, the V gene TRBV11-2; D is undetermined. The V gene's germline CDR1 is SGHAT and CDR2 FQNNGV. V lost 0 bases and J lost 2, with 8 bases in between. This CDR3 is built from 15 residues.

At least ten counts were recorded for this clonotype. This chain joins TRBV11-2 and TRBJ2-3; D possibly corresponds to TRBD1 (6 bases). Germline-derived CDR1 and CDR2 are SGHAT and FQNNGV. The V end was cut by 1 base, the J end by 7 bases, with 12 bases between. The CDR3 runs 14 residues. The CDR3 sequence: CASSLVDRQHTQYF. The CDR3 bases are TGTGCCAGCAGCTTAGTCGACAGGCAGCATACGCAGTATTTT.

This clonotype was seen many times. The chain employs TRBV12-3 or TRBV12-4 and TRBJ2-1, with TRBD2 matching over 13 bases. The CDR3 has 18 residues. V dropped 6 bases and J dropped 0; count of bases not matched to a gene: 8. DNA for the CDR3: TGTGCCAGCAGCCCTGGACTAGCGGGGGCCAGCTCCTACAATGAGCAGTTCTTC. Its translation is CASSPGLAGASSYNEQFF.

This clonotype appeared many times. V usage is TRBV20-1 and J usage is TRBJ1-1; TRBD1 is a possible D gene (5 bases). V gave up 2 bases and J gave up 0 bases, with 16 bases separating them. Germline CDR1 is DFQATT and CDR2 is SNEGSKA (reference sequence). This CDR3 contains 16 residues. The CDR3 nucleotides read TGCAGTGCTAGATCTTTCCGGGACCCCATGAACACTGAAGCTTTCTTT. Translating gives CSARSFRDPMNTEAFF.

This clonotype was recorded at least ten times. This chain links TRBV6-5 with TRBJ2-5; 7 bases match TRBD1. The trim removed 8 bases at V and 0 bases at J, leaving 6 bases unmatched. CDR3 length equals 14 residues. Germline values: CDR1 MNHEY, CDR2 SVGAGI. This chain's CDR3 is CASGPGQYQETQYF. For the CDR3, the DNA is TGTGCCAGCGGCCCGGGACAGTACCAAGAGACCCAGTACTTC.

The rearrangement links TRBV27 to TRBJ2-5; D perhaps matches TRBD2 (7 bases). CDR1 is MNHEY and CDR2 is SMNVEV in the germline V gene (reference sequence). This CDR3 is built from 16 residues. Trimming left V 4 bases short and J 9 bases short, with 24 bases between. In DNA, the CDR3 is TGTGCCAGCAGTTCCCCCCGGGGGCTAGCGGCAGGCCCCCAGTACTTC. Its protein product is CASSSPRGLAAGPQYF.

The CDR3 sequence: CASSLAGTSNQPQHF. CDR3 sequence (DNA): TGTGCCAGCAGCTTGGCCGGGACCTCCAATCAGCCCCAGCATTTT. The chain links TRBV5-5 to TRBJ1-5, with D possibly matching TRBD1 (5 bases). CDR1 is SGHKS and CDR2 is YYEKEE in the germline V gene (reference sequence). This CDR3 spans 15 amino acids. The V gene lost 0 bases and the J gene lost 3 bases, with 10 bases spanning the gap.

CDR3 in DNA: TGTGCCAGCAGTTACGCCGGGGAGCTGTTTTTT. Translation: CASSYAGELFF. This chain joins TRBV27 and TRBJ2-2; D remains unclear. The CDR3 totals 11 residues. V lost 4 bases and J lost 6, with 3 bases in between. In germline, CDR1 is MNHEY, CDR2 SMNVEV (reference sequence).

This clonotype was seen many times. The J gene is TRBJ1-1, the V gene TRBV5-1, with D tentatively TRBD1 (5 bases). Trimming removed 5 bases at V and 4 bases at J, with 18 bases between. The CDR3 length is 15 residues. The germline CDR1 and CDR2 sequences are SGHRS and YFSETQ. The CDR3: CASRSGRRAATEAFF. CDR3 coding DNA: TGCGCCAGCAGGTCAGGGAGACGGGCCGCCACTGAAGCTTTCTTT.

This clonotype appeared many times. The V call is TRBV2, the J call TRBJ2-5, with 10 bases fitting TRBD1. The CDR3 is 15 amino acids. V shed 7 bases and J 2 bases; nucleotides not matched to a gene: 7. The germline CDR1 and CDR2 sequences are SNHLY and FYNNEI. DNA for the CDR3: TGTGCCAGCACCCGGGACAGGGGCTTTCAAGAGACCCAGTACTTC. Its protein is CASTRDRGFQETQYF.

The rearrangement uses TRBV11-2 and TRBJ1-1; unclear D gene. V lost 5 bases and J lost 6, with 16 bases in between. Germline V gives CDR1 SGHAT, CDR2 FQNNGV. This CDR3 is built from 14 residues. CDR3 DNA sequence: TGTGCCAGCAGCCCCCGACATGGTGACCCTGAAGCTTTCTTT. Encoded protein: CASSPRHGDPEAFF.

This clonotype was counted at least ten times. The chain links TRBV7-8 to TRBJ2-5, with D possibly being TRBD2 (6 bases). Germline V gene lookup returns CDR1 SGHVS and CDR2 FQNEAQ. Trimming left V 5 bases short and J 4 bases short, with 14 bases between. The CDR3 consists of 14 residues. This CDR3 is CASSARDFGETQYF. Here the CDR3 DNA reads TGTGCCAGCAGCGCCCGGGACTTCGGAGAGACCCAGTACTTC.

The rearrangement links TRBV12-3 or TRBV12-4 to TRBJ1-5; D remains unclear. The CDR3 consists of 15 residues. Trimming shortened V by 6 bases and J by 6 bases, and 18 bases separated the two germline ends. The CDR3 protein is CASSRTGNFGQPQHF. For the CDR3, the DNA is TGTGCCAGCAGCAGAACCGGGAATTTCGGTCAGCCCCAGCATTTT.

This clonotype was detected only a few times. The V gene is TRBV30, the J gene TRBJ2-7; 12 positions agree with TRBD2. V lost 5 bases to trimming and J lost 9 bases; unmatched junction nucleotides: 8. The CDR3 contains 13 residues. Per germline, CDR1 GTSNPN and CDR2 SVGIG (reference sequence). The CDR3 DNA is TGTGCCTGGGCTAGCGGGAGGGCAGAGAGGCAGTACTTC. Translation gives CAWASGRAERQYF.

This clonotype was seen a few times. J is TRBJ1-1 and V is TRBV5-1; a possible D gene is TRBD1 (5 bases). The CDR3 totals 15 residues. The V gene's germline CDR1 is SGHRS and CDR2 YFSETQ. Deletions cut 3 bases from V and 1 base from J, with 13 bases between. The CDR3 region is CASSSTRQTNTEAFF. The CDR3 nucleotides are TGCGCCAGCAGCTCCACTCGACAGACGAACACTGAAGCTTTCTTT.

This clonotype showed up just a few times. The chain links TRBV12-3 or TRBV12-4 to TRBJ1-5; TRBD1 aligns across 10 bases. V was pared by 2 bases and J by 5 bases, with 6 bases of the junction left unmatched. This CDR3 spans 16 amino acids. This CDR3 reads CASSLKSGTGDQPQHF. Written as DNA, the CDR3 is TGTGCCAGCAGTTTAAAATCGGGGACAGGGGATCAGCCCCAGCATTTT.

V is TRBV10-3 and J is TRBJ2-7, with unresolved D. V was shortened by 8 bases and J by 0 bases, with 8 bases between the two germline ends. This CDR3 comprises 12 residues. CDR1 is ENHRY, CDR2 SYGVKD, per germline. Here the CDR3 DNA reads TGTGCCATCGGGCCGTACTCCTACGAGCAGTACTTC. Encoded protein: CAIGPYSYEQYF.

The chain carries TRBV11-3 and TRBJ2-5; the D gene is possibly TRBD2 (6 bases). Trimming took off 4 bases at V and 6 bases at J, with 15 bases between the two ends. CDR1 is SGHNT and CDR2 is YENEEA in the germline V gene. CDR3 length: 14 amino acids. CDR3 nucleotide sequence: TGTGCCAGCAGCTCCATGGCAGGGAGGCAGACCCAGTACTTC. It yields the protein CASSSMAGRQTQYF.

The chain employs TRBV6-2 or TRBV6-3 and TRBJ2-3, with D possibly matching TRBD1 (6 bases). Germline lookup yields CDR1 MNHEY and CDR2 SVGEGT. The CDR3 is 15 residues long. Trimming left V 4 bases short and J 0 bases short, with 11 bases between. The CDR3 is CASSSGQTSTDTQYF. The CDR3 bases are TGTGCCAGCAGTTCCGGACAGACAAGCACAGATACGCAGTATTTT.

This clonotype was seen many times. The chain combines TRBV12-3 or TRBV12-4 with TRBJ2-1, with D hard to call. This CDR3 is built from 14 residues. V lost 6 bases to trimming and J lost 6 bases, with 15 bases between them. In DNA, the CDR3 is TGTGCCAGCAGCTCACCTTGGCGGACCAATGAGCAGTTCTTC. Protein product: CASSSPWRTNEQFF.